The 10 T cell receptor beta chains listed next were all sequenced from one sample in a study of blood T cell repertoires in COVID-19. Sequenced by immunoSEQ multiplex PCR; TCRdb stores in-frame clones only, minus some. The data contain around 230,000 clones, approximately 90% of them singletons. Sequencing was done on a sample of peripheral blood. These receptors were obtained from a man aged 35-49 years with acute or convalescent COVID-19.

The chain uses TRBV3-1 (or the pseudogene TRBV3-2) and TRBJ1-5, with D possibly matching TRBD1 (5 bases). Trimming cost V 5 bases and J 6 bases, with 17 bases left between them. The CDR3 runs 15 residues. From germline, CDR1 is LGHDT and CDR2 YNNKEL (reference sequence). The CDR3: CASSDTQQEGQPQHF. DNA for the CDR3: TGTGCCAGCAGCGACACCCAACAGGAGGGTCAGCCCCAGCATTTT.

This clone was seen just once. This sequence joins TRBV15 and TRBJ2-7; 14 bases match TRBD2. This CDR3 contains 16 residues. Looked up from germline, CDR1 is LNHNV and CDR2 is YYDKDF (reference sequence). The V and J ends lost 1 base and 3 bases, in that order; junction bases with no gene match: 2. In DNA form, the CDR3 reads TGTGCCACCAGCAGAGCGGGACTAGCGGGAGTCTACGAGCAGTACTTC. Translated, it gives CATSRAGLAGVYEQYF.

The CDR3 DNA reads TGTGCCACCACCGAGGGCATGAACACTGAAGCTTTCTTT. Protein: CATTEGMNTEAFF. V gene TRBV24-1 combines with J gene TRBJ1-1, with D hard to call. Trimming took off 8 bases at V and 0 bases at J, with 9 bases between the two ends. In germline, CDR1 is KGHDR, CDR2 SFDVKD. This CDR3 has 13 residues.

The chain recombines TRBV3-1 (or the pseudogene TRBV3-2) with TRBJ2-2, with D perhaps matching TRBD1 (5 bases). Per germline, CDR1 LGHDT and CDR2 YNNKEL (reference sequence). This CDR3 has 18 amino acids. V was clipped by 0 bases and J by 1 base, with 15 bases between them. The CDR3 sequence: CASSQDTTRALNTGELFF. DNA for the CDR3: TGTGCCAGCAGCCAAGATACCACCAGGGCCCTGAACACCGGGGAGCTGTTTTTT.

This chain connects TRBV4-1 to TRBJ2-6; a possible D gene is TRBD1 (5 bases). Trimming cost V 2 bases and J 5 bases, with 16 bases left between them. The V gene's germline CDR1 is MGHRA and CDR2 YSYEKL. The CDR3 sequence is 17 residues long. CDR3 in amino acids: CASSQPRKGPRANVLTF. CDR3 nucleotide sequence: TGCGCCAGCAGCCAACCTAGGAAGGGGCCCCGGGCCAACGTCCTGACTTTC.

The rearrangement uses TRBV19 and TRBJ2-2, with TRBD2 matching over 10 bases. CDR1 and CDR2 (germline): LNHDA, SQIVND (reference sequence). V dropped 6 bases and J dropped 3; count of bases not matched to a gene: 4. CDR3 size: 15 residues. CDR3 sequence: CASRQTSGYTGELFF. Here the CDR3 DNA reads TGTGCCAGTAGGCAGACTAGCGGGTACACCGGGGAGCTGTTTTTT.

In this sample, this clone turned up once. The CDR3 DNA reads TGTGCCAGCAGCTGGGGAGCGGGAGTGGGGACAGATACGCAGTATTTT. Amino acid sequence: CASSWGAGVGTDTQYF. This rearrangement joins TRBV7-2 to TRBJ2-3; 8 bases are a match to TRBD2. V shed 4 bases and J 3 bases; nucleotides not matched to a gene: 9. The germline V gene encodes CDR1 SGHTA and CDR2 FQGNSA. The CDR3 is made up of 16 amino acids. The full variable domain, with the rest looked up from reference TRBV7-2 and TRBJ2-3, is GAGVSQSPSNKVTEKGKDVELRCDPISGHTALYWYRQSLGQGLEFLIYFQGNSAPDKSGLPSDRFSAERTGGSVSTLTIQRTQQEDSAVYLCASSWGAGVGTDTQYFGPGTRLTVL.

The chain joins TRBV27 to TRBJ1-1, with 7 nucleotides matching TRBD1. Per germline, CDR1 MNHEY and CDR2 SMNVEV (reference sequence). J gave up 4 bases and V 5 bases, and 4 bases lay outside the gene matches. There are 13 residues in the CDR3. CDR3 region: CASSLRQGTEAFF. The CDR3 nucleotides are TGTGCCAGCAGTCTGCGACAGGGCACTGAAGCTTTCTTT.

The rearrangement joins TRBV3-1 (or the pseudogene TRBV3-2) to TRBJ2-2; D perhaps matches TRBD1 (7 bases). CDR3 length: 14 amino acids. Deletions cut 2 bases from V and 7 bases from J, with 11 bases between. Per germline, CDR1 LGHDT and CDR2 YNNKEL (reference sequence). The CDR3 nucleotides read TGTGCCAGCAGCCAACAGGGGGGTGGCGGGGAGCTGTTTTTT. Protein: CASSQQGGGGELFF.

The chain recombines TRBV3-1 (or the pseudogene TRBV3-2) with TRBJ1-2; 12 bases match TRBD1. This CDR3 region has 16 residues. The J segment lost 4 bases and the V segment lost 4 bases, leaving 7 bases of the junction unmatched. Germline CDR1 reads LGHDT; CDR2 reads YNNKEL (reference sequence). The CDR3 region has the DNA TGTGCCAGCAGCCCCCGGGGACAGGGGGCAGGCTATGGCTACACCTTC. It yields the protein CASSPRGQGAGYGYTF.